This entry lists 10 T cell receptor beta chains sequenced from one sample in a study of CD8 T cells in Susac syndrome. The authors reverse transcribed about 0.45 to 1 ug RNA with random hexamers. Via MiXCR, TCRdb re-called the immunoSEQ multiplex PCR reads, giving one row per CDR3 protein. The data contain approximately 190,000 distinct CDR3 sequences, 95% of them singletons. The sample comprised CD8+ T cells from PBMCs. These receptors were obtained from a human donor with Susac syndrome.

The chain recombines TRBV5-1 with TRBJ2-1; 8 bases are shared with TRBD2. Germline-derived CDR1 and CDR2 are SGHRS and YFSETQ. CDR3 length: 15 residues. V shed 7 bases and J 3 bases; nucleotides not matched to a gene: 9. Here the CDR3 DNA reads TGCGCCAGCTTCGACCCGGGACTAGTCTACAATGAGCAGTTCTTC. Protein: CASFDPGLVYNEQFF.

The DNA for the CDR3 is TGCGCCAGCAGCCAACTAGCGGGGGTAACAGATACGCAGTATTTT. This codes for CASSQLAGVTDTQYF. The J gene is TRBJ2-3, the V gene TRBV4-1, with TRBD2 matching 10 bases. Trimming cost V 2 bases and J 3 bases; bases outside gene matches: 2. CDR1 is MGHRA, CDR2 YSYEKL, per germline. The CDR3 is 15 amino acids.

The chain is built from TRBV2 and TRBJ2-1, with 7 positions matching TRBD1. The CDR3 spans 13 residues. Germline V gene sequence: CDR1 SNHLY, CDR2 FYNNEI. The trim removed 8 bases at V and 7 bases at J, leaving 8 bases unmatched. In DNA form, the CDR3 reads TGTGCCAGCGGGGGACAGAGGAAAAATGAGCAGTTCTTC. Encoded protein: CASGGQRKNEQFF.

This clonotype appeared a single time. The chain is built from TRBV5-6 and TRBJ2-1, with no clear D. Trimming removed 4 bases at V and 1 base at J, with 12 bases between. The CDR3 is made up of 15 amino acids. CDR1 SGHDT and CDR2 YYEEEE come from the germline V gene. CDR3 sequence: CASSILDRSYNEQFF. CDR3 bases: TGTGCCAGCAGCATATTGGACCGTTCCTACAATGAGCAGTTCTTC.

The chain recombines TRBV9 with TRBJ2-5, with a possible D match to TRBD1 (6 bases). Germline assignment: CDR1 SGDLS and CDR2 YYNGEE. V lost 0 bases, J lost 5 bases, and 17 bases lay in between. This CDR3 comprises 16 residues. CDR3 in DNA: TGTGCCAGCAGCGTAGATGAGGGGGTGCATACGGAGACCCAGTACTTC. Protein product: CASSVDEGVHTETQYF.

The V and J genes are TRBV11-2 and TRBJ2-7, with TRBD1 as a possible D gene (6 bases). Between the trimmed V and J ends, which lost 8 bases and 6 bases, there was a span of 14 bases. The CDR3 spans 12 residues. CDR1 is SGHAT, CDR2 FQNNGV, per germline. In nucleotides, the CDR3 is TGTGCCAGCTCCTCCGCAGGGGTCGAGCAGTACTTC. Its translation: CASSSAGVEQYF.

The chain joins TRBV12-3 or TRBV12-4 to TRBJ2-7; 7 nucleotides align to TRBD1. There are 13 residues in the CDR3. V shed 5 bases, J shed 5 bases, and the junction held 6 bases outside the gene matches. The CDR3 DNA follows: TGTGCCAGCAGTGAGGACAGGTATGACGAGCAGTACTTC. It codes for CASSEDRYDEQYF.

The J gene is TRBJ2-3, the V gene TRBV6-5; D might be TRBD2 (5 bases). The ends were cut back, 6 bases at V and 2 bases at J, with 9 bases in the middle. The CDR3 length is 13 residues. The germline V gene has CDR1 MNHEY and CDR2 SVGAGI. For the CDR3, the DNA is TGTGCCAGCAGGAGGGATCTCACAGATACGCAGTATTTT. Translation gives CASRRDLTDTQYF.

V gene TRBV6-5 combines with J gene TRBJ2-7; 7 bases match TRBD1. From germline, CDR1 is MNHEY and CDR2 SVGAGI. The CDR3 runs 13 residues. V shed 6 bases and J 4 bases; nucleotides not matched to a gene: 6. The CDR3 bases are TGTGCCAGCAGAAACAGGGGAAGGTACGAGCAGTACTTC. Amino acids: CASRNRGRYEQYF.

J is TRBJ1-1 and V is TRBV7-9; D is ambiguous. The V gene lost 3 bases and the J gene lost 6 bases, with 11 bases spanning the gap. The CDR3 length is 13 residues. Germline V gene sequence: CDR1 SEHNR, CDR2 FQNEAQ (reference sequence). CDR3 amino acids: CASSFISGPEAFF. Here the CDR3 DNA reads TGTGCCAGCAGCTTTATTTCGGGTCCTGAAGCTTTCTTT.